The clone carrying this T cell receptor beta chain appeared a few times. The source of the sample is a study of T cell responses to AZD1222 COVID-19 vaccine. Only in-frame clones appear in the TCRdb table, and some are missing; sequencing was by immunoSEQ multiplex PCR. The sample lists 130,000 or so clones; approximately 82% were seen once. The CDR3 loop spans 14 amino acids. CDR1 is SGHAT and CDR2 is FQDESV in the germline V gene (reference sequence). V lost 5 bases, J lost 4 bases, and 5 bases stayed unmatched. This specimen consisted of peripheral blood, obtained 28 days after the second AZD1222 dose. V is TRBV11-1 and J is TRBJ2-1; 7 bases map to TRBD1. The source of this sequence is an adult who received the AZD1222 COVID-19 vaccine. CDR3 DNA: TGTGCCAGCAGCAACTACAGGGGTTACAATGAGCAGTTCTTC. This translates into CASSNYRGYNEQFF.